Presented here are 26 T cell receptor beta chains from one specimen sequenced in a study of technical replicates of blood from a handful of donors. Data came from immunoSEQ multiplex PCR; TCRdb stores just in-frame clones and leaves some out. The table includes tens of thousands of clones, 90% to 95% detected once. Sequences were obtained from T cells isolated from PBMCs. These receptors all stem from a human donor in good health.

The rearrangement links TRBV15 to TRBJ2-2, with a possible D match to TRBD2 (6 bases). CDR1 is LNHNV and CDR2 is YYDKDF in the germline V gene (reference sequence). The V end lost 8 bases, the J end lost 9 bases, and 13 bases lay between the germline ends. This CDR3 region has 12 residues. CDR3 residues: CATSGGFRELFF. The CDR3 nucleotides are TGTGCCACCTCCGGGGGATTCAGGGAGCTGTTTTTT.

This rearrangement joins TRBV15 to TRBJ1-2, with D unclear. Germline V gene sequence: CDR1 LNHNV, CDR2 YYDKDF (reference sequence). The CDR3 extends over 15 amino acids. V lost 5 bases to trimming and J lost 2 bases, with 15 bases between them. The CDR3 region is CATSPLAGGNYGYTF. The DNA of the CDR3 is TGTGCCACCAGCCCGCTGGCGGGTGGGAACTATGGCTACACCTTC.

The chain has TRBV11-2 and TRBJ2-7, with D hard to call. The CDR3 loop spans 11 amino acids. Per the germline V gene, CDR1 is SGHAT and CDR2 is FQNNGV. V lost 5 bases to trimming and J lost 3 bases, with 5 bases between them. In DNA form, the CDR3 reads TGTGCCAGCAGCCCGTACTACGAGCAGTACTTC. Its protein product is CASSPYYEQYF.

The V call is TRBV7-9, the J call TRBJ2-7, with 12 bases identical to TRBD1. CDR3 length: 16 residues. The V gene end was trimmed by 0 bases and the J gene end by 2 bases; junction bases not matched to a gene: 2. Per germline, CDR1 SEHNR and CDR2 FQNEAQ (reference sequence). CDR3: CASSLAGTGGPYEQYF. DNA for the CDR3: TGTGCCAGCAGCTTAGCCGGGACAGGGGGCCCCTACGAGCAGTACTTC. The entire variable domain, with the rest obtained from reference TRBV7-9 and TRBJ2-7, is as follows: DTGVSQNPRHKITKRGQNVTFRCDPISEHNRLYWYRQTLGQGPEFLTYFQNEAQLEKSRLLSDRFSAERPKGSFSTLEIQRTEQGDSAMYLCASSLAGTGGPYEQYFGPGTRLTVT.

V gene TRBV6-5 combines with J gene TRBJ2-7; TRBD2 agrees at 7 bases. Germline V gene data show CDR1 as MNHEY and CDR2 as SVGAGI. This CDR3 region has 14 residues. The J segment lost 0 bases and the V segment lost 6 bases, leaving 5 bases of the junction unmatched. As DNA, the CDR3 is TGTGCCAGCAGACCCCGGGACTACTCCTACGAGCAGTACTTC. Its translation is CASRPRDYSYEQYF.

The chain couples TRBV5-4 to TRBJ2-7, with D uncertain. The V and J ends lost 4 bases and 2 bases respectively, with 13 bases between them. This CDR3 comprises 14 residues. Germline V gene sequence: CDR1 SGHNT, CDR2 YYREEE (reference sequence). CDR3 sequence reads: CASSQNHNAYEQYF. Written as DNA, the CDR3 is TGTGCCAGCAGCCAGAATCATAATGCCTACGAGCAGTACTTC.

The CDR3 nucleotides read TGCGCCACCTCCCTAGCGGGGGGGGGAACAGATACGCAGTATTTT. Protein: CATSLAGGGTDTQYF. The chain is built from TRBV5-1 and TRBJ2-3; 12 nucleotides match TRBD2. The trim removed 9 bases at V and 3 bases at J, leaving 8 bases unmatched. The CDR3 length is 15 residues. The germline CDR1 and CDR2 sequences are SGHRS and YFSETQ.

V usage is TRBV2 and J usage is TRBJ2-1, with 11 nucleotides matching TRBD1. The CDR3 runs 15 residues. The V gene end was trimmed by 6 bases and the J gene end by 4 bases; junction bases not matched to a gene: 5. Germline V gene data show CDR1 as SNHLY and CDR2 as FYNNEI. The CDR3 DNA is TGTGCCAGCAGCCGCCGGGACAGGGGGTACAATGAGCAGTTCTTC. This translates into CASSRRDRGYNEQFF.

This chain's CDR3 is CASSLDGGSAYEQYF. CDR3 coding DNA: TGTGCCAGCAGCTTAGATGGGGGCAGCGCCTACGAGCAGTACTTC. The chain combines TRBV5-4 with TRBJ2-7; perhaps TRBD1 as D (6 bases). V lost 2 bases and J 2 bases, leaving 14 bases between the germline ends. This CDR3 has 15 amino acids. The germline V gene has CDR1 SGHNT and CDR2 YYREEE (reference sequence).

The CDR3 here is CASSLTGTETYEQYF. The CDR3 DNA reads as TGTGCCAGCAGCCTAACCGGGACAGAGACCTACGAGCAGTACTTC. V gene TRBV7-9 combines with J gene TRBJ2-7, with 7 positions matching TRBD1. This CDR3 is built from 15 residues. Germline CDR1 is SEHNR and CDR2 is FQNEAQ (reference sequence). With V trimmed by 5 bases and J by 2 bases, 9 bases remained unmatched.

The rearrangement links TRBV6-6 to TRBJ2-2; D remains unclear. The CDR3 has 16 residues. CDR1 is MNHNY, CDR2 SVGAGI, per germline (reference sequence). V was pared by 0 bases and J by 0 bases, with 8 bases between. As DNA, the CDR3 is TGTGCCAGCAGTTACTCATTTAGTCCGAACACCGGGGAGCTGTTTTTT. Protein product: CASSYSFSPNTGELFF.

The gene calls are TRBV27 and TRBJ2-1, with TRBD2 identical over 16 bases. J was trimmed by 7 bases and V by 2 bases; bases with no gene match: 8. Germline values: CDR1 MNHEY, CDR2 SMNVEV (reference sequence). The CDR3 consists of 18 residues. The CDR3, as DNA: TGTGCCAGCAGTTTAATTGTATCGGGACTAGCGGGAGGGAATGAGCAGTTCTTC. The encoded protein is CASSLIVSGLAGGNEQFF.

CDR3 sequence reads: CASSSGQGATGELFF. Here the CDR3 DNA reads TGCGCCAGCAGCTCCGGACAGGGGGCTACCGGGGAGCTGTTTTTT. The rearrangement uses TRBV5-1 and TRBJ2-2; 11 bases match TRBD1. CDR3 length: 15 amino acids. J gave up 5 bases and V 3 bases, and 3 bases lay outside the gene matches. Germline V lookup: CDR1 SGHRS, CDR2 YFSETQ.

The chain uses TRBV9 and TRBJ2-5, with D maybe TRBD2 (5 bases). V lost 1 base, J lost 4 bases, and 8 bases lay in between. Germline V gene lookup returns CDR1 SGDLS and CDR2 YYNGEE. This CDR3 contains 13 residues. The DNA for the CDR3 is TGTGCCAGCAGCGTACCGGGGAGAGAGACCCAGTACTTC. It translates to CASSVPGRETQYF. The variable domain in full, with the rest retrieved from reference TRBV9 and TRBJ2-5, is DSGVTQTPKHLITATGQRVTLRCSPRSGDLSVYWYQQSLDQGLQFLIQYYNGEERAKGNILERFSAQQFPDLHSELNLSSLELGDSALYFCASSVPGRETQYFGPGTRLLVL.

The chain uses TRBV19 and TRBJ1-2, with a possible D match to TRBD1 (5 bases). The CDR3 consists of 13 residues. Per the germline V gene, CDR1 is LNHDA and CDR2 is SQIVND (reference sequence). V lost 5 bases, J lost 6 bases, and 13 bases lay in between. This CDR3 reads CASSLGRVDGYTF. In DNA form, the CDR3 reads TGTGCCAGTAGTTTGGGCAGGGTGGATGGCTACACCTTC.

V and J are TRBV6-1 and TRBJ1-2; possibly TRBD1 for D (6 bases). Germline-derived CDR1 and CDR2 are MNHNS and SASEGT. The CDR3 runs to 20 residues. Trimming took off 3 bases at V and 0 bases at J, with 26 bases between the two ends. CDR3 DNA sequence: TGTGCCAGCAGTGATCCCCAGGGGAGCGTCGGAGGAACTACTAACTATGGCTACACCTTC. This codes for CASSDPQGSVGGTTNYGYTF.

The V gene is TRBV6-4, the J gene TRBJ2-3, with 8 bases aligning to TRBD1. V gave up 4 bases and J gave up 4 bases; unmatched junction bases: 7. Germline CDR1 reads MRHNA; CDR2 reads SNTAGT. The CDR3 is made up of 15 amino acids. This chain's CDR3 is CASSVSGTGADTQYF. In DNA form, the CDR3 reads TGTGCCAGCAGTGTGTCCGGGACAGGAGCAGATACGCAGTATTTT.

The rearrangement uses TRBV29-1 and TRBJ2-5; 8 nucleotides agree with TRBD1. The CDR3 sequence is 14 residues long. With V trimmed by 7 bases and J by 5 bases, 12 bases remained unmatched. CDR1 and CDR2 (germline): SQVTM, ANQGSEA. CDR3 loop: CSGRGTGPLETQYF. The CDR3 region has the DNA TGCAGCGGCCGAGGGACAGGCCCTCTGGAGACCCAGTACTTC.

This clone was seen once. V and J are TRBV19 and TRBJ1-2; 7 bases are shared with TRBD1. Germline V gives CDR1 LNHDA, CDR2 SQIVND (reference sequence). The CDR3 contains 13 residues. With 7 bases clipped from V and 4 bases from J, the junction kept 6 bases outside the gene matches. CDR3 residues: CASTGRGLYGYTF. The CDR3 DNA follows: TGTGCCAGTACGGGTAGGGGGCTCTATGGCTACACCTTC.

This rearrangement joins TRBV5-1 to TRBJ2-2; 7 nucleotides match TRBD1. The CDR3 contains 18 residues. The germline V gene encodes CDR1 SGHRS and CDR2 YFSETQ. V trimming: 4 bases; J trimming: 2 bases; junction bases outside the gene matches: 14. The CDR3 coding sequence is TGCGCCAGCAGCATCCGGGGACAGATATCGAGAAACACCGGGGAGCTGTTTTTT. Translation: CASSIRGQISRNTGELFF.

The J gene is TRBJ1-1, the V gene TRBV18; D is uncertain. The germline V and J ends were trimmed by 0 bases and 1 base, with 6 bases remaining between them. The CDR3 is 14 amino acids. CDR1 is KGHSH and CDR2 is LQKENI in the germline V gene. The DNA of the CDR3 is TGTGCCAGCTCACCACCCGCAGGGAACACTGAAGCTTTCTTT. Encoded protein: CASSPPAGNTEAFF.

This chain connects TRBV27 to TRBJ1-3, with D hard to call. The CDR3 runs to 13 residues. CDR1 is MNHEY and CDR2 is SMNVEV in the germline V gene (reference sequence). V dropped 1 base and J dropped 4 bases, with 5 bases sitting between them. The CDR3 region has the DNA TGTGCCAGCAGTTTATTCAGGGGAAACACCATATATTTT. Translation gives CASSLFRGNTIYF.

The genes are TRBV5-4 and TRBJ2-7; TRBD2 matches 9 bases. The V and J ends lost 0 bases and 2 bases, in that order; junction bases with no gene match: 9. There are 17 residues in the CDR3. The germline CDR1 and CDR2 sequences are SGHNT and YYREEE (reference sequence). This chain's CDR3 is CASSLAASGEGAYEQYF. As DNA, the CDR3 is TGTGCCAGCAGCTTGGCGGCTAGCGGGGAGGGGGCCTACGAGCAGTACTTC.

This clone was seen a few times. The gene calls are TRBV10-1 and TRBJ1-2, with 8 bases identical to TRBD1. There are 13 residues in the CDR3. The V gene end was trimmed by 8 bases and the J gene end by 6 bases; junction bases not matched to a gene: 8. CDR1 is WNHNN, CDR2 SYGVQD, per germline (reference sequence). The CDR3: CASGWTGRDGYTF. CDR3 sequence (DNA): TGCGCCAGCGGGTGGACAGGGAGAGATGGCTACACCTTC.

The chain has TRBV10-1 and TRBJ2-2; tentative D call: TRBD1 (6 bases). CDR3 size: 17 residues. V gave up 1 base and J gave up 0 bases, with 12 bases separating them. Germline values: CDR1 WNHNN, CDR2 SYGVQD (reference sequence). The CDR3 DNA follows: TGCGCCAGCAGTGAGTTCAGACAGGCTTCGAACACCGGGGAGCTGTTTTTT. This translates into CASSEFRQASNTGELFF.

The chain is built from TRBV9 and TRBJ2-1, with D perhaps matching TRBD1 (7 bases). This CDR3 is 16 amino acids long. Deletions cut 3 bases from V and 4 bases from J, with 17 bases between. Per germline, CDR1 SGDLS and CDR2 YYNGEE. The CDR3 nucleotides read TGTGCCAGCAGCGGGGGAGGCAGGGGGACATACAATGAGCAGTTCTTC. It specifies CASSGGGRGTYNEQFF.